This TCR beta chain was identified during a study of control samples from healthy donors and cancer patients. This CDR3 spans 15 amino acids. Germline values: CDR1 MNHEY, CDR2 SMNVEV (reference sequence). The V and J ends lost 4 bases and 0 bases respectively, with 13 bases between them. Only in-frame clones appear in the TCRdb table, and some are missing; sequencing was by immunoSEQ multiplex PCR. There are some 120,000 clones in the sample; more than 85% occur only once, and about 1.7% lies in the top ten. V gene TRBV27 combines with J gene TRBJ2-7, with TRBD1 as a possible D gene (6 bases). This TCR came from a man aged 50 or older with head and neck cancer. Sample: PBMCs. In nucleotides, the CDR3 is TGTGCCAGCAGTTCTAAGACAGGAGCCTCCTACGAGCAGTACTTC. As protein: CASSSKTGASYEQYF.